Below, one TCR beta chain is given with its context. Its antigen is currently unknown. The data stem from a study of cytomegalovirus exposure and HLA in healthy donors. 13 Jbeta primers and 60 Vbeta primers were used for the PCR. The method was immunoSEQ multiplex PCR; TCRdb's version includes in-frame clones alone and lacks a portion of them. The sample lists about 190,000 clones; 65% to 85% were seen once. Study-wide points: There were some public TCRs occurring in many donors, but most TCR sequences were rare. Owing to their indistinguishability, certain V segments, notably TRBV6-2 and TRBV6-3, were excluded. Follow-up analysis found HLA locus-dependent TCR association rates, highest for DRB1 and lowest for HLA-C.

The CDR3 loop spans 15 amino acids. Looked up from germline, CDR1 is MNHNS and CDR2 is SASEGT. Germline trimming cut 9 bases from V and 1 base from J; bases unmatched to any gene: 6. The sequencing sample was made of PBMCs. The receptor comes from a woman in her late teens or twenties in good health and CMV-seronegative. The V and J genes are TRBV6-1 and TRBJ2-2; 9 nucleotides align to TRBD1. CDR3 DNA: TGTGCCAGTCCAACAGGGGGCATGAACACCGGGGAGCTGTTTTTT. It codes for CASPTGGMNTGELFF.